The clone carrying this T cell receptor (beta chain) has just a few counts. What it binds is unknown. The junction departs from germline at one end; a sequencing error may be responsible. TCRdb ran MiXCR on the 5' RACE reads and lists one entry per CDR3 protein. The sample lists 300,000 to 350,000 distinct CDR3 sequences; 14% were seen once. Germline CDR1 and CDR2: ENHRY and SYGVKD. This CDR3 comprises 19 residues. The sample originates from a study of T-cell memory formation after mild COVID-19. Study-level points and caveats: The second-wave clones peaking on day 37 were not confirmed as SARS-CoV-2-specific.

The sequencing input was PBMCs or a T cell subset sorted from them (not recorded which). This chain links TRBV10-3 with TRBJ2-3; 11 nucleotides align to TRBD2. The TCR originated in a man aged 18 to 30 who had mild COVID-19 (a few samples of this study predate the infection). Cell type and time point are not known. The CDR3 coding sequence is TGTGACATCAGTGAGCCCAATACAAAACTAGCGGGGGGCACAGATACGCAGTATTTT. It translates to CDISEPNTKLAGGTDTQYF.